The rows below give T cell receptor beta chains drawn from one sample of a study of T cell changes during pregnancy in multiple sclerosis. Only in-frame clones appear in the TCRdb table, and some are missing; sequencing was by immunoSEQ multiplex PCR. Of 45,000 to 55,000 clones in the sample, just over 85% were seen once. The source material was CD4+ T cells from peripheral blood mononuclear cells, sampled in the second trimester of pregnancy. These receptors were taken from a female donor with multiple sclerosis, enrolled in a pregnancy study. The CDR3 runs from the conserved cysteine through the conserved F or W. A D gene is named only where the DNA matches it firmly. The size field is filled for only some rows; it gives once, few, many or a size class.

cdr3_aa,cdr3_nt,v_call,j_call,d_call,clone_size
CASSSGTGGNTIYF,TGTGCCAGCAGCTCCGGGACAGGCGGAAACACCATATATTTT,TRBV7-2,TRBJ1-3,TRBD1,-
CSGKGLAGEETQYF,TGCAGCGGAAAGGGACTAGCGGGAGAAGAGACCCAGTACTTC,TRBV29-1,TRBJ2-5,TRBD2,-
CASSLRSGSPNEQFF,TGTGCCAGCAGTTTGAGGAGTGGGAGTCCGAATGAGCAGTTCTTC,TRBV2,TRBJ2-1,-,-
CATLLGEKLFF,TGTGCCACCTTACTCGGGGAAAAACTGTTTTTT,TRBV28,TRBJ1-4,-,once
CASSDPGTVLEQYF,TGCGCCAGCAGCGACCCCGGGACAGTACTCGAGCAGTACTTC,TRBV5-1,TRBJ2-7,TRBD1,-
CASSKVRDRDWETQYF,TGTGCCAGCAGCAAAGTCAGAGACAGGGATTGGGAGACCCAGTACTTC,TRBV21-1,TRBJ2-5,-,-
CASRAGTGFSNQPQHF,TGTGCCAGCAGGGCCGGGACAGGGTTTAGCAATCAGCCCCAGCATTTT,TRBV2,TRBJ1-5,TRBD1,-
CAISVDRVIINEQFF,TGTGCCATCAGTGTCGACAGGGTAATAATCAATGAGCAGTTCTTC,TRBV10-3,TRBJ2-1,TRBD1,-
CASSFNLGTGSTDTQYF,TGTGCCAGCAGTTTTAACCTTGGGACAGGGAGTACAGATACGCAGTATTTT,TRBV28,TRBJ2-3,TRBD1,-
CASSLGTVQETQYF,TGTGCCAGCAGCTTAGGGACAGTACAAGAGACCCAGTACTTC,TRBV7-9,TRBJ2-5,-,-
CASSVVPTSAKNIQYF,TGTGCCAGCAGCGTAGTCCCTACTAGCGCCAAAAACATTCAGTACTTC,TRBV9,TRBJ2-4,-,few
CAWSVREYEQFF,TGTGCCTGGAGTGTTAGGGAGTATGAGCAGTTCTTC,TRBV30,TRBJ2-1,-,-
CASSIQGRIYGYTF,TGTGCCAGTAGTATACAGGGAAGGATCTATGGCTACACCTTC,TRBV19,TRBJ1-2,-,-
CASSLEGRRTDTQYF,TGTGCCAGCAGCTTAGAGGGGAGGCGCACAGATACGCAGTATTTT,TRBV7-6,TRBJ2-3,-,-
CASSLRSSGSYEQYF,TGTGCCAGTAGTCTACGGTCTAGCGGCTCCTACGAGCAGTACTTC,TRBV19,TRBJ2-7,TRBD2,few
CASSFGPTSGYEQYF,TGTGCCAGCAGTTTCGGACCCACTAGCGGATACGAGCAGTACTTC,TRBV27,TRBJ2-7,TRBD2,-
CASSLAPLTGPATNEKLFF,TGTGCCAGCAGCTTAGCCCCCCTCACAGGTCCTGCAACTAATGAAAAACTGTTTTTT,TRBV7-6,TRBJ1-4,-,once
CASTRTNGGYGNQPQHF,TGTGCCAGTACCCGAACGAACGGGGGATATGGCAATCAGCCCCAGCATTTT,TRBV19,TRBJ1-5,-,-
CASSIRTDNQPQHF,TGTGCCAGTAGTATACGGACAGACAATCAGCCCCAGCATTTT,TRBV19,TRBJ1-5,-,-
CASSLQGTGRTGELFF,TGTGCCAGCAGCTTACAAGGGACAGGGCGGACCGGGGAGCTGTTTTTT,TRBV7-2,TRBJ2-2,TRBD1,-
CASSSVMRAKETQYF,TGTGCCAGCAGTTCTGTCATGAGGGCCAAGGAGACCCAGTACTTC,TRBV28,TRBJ2-5,-,-
CASSEDPQGWGQETQYF,TGTGCCAGCAGTGAAGATCCCCAGGGGTGGGGCCAAGAGACCCAGTACTTC,TRBV6-1,TRBJ2-5,-,few
CASSEKRVTYEQYF,TGTGCCAGCAGCGAAAAACGGGTCACCTACGAGCAGTACTTC,TRBV6-1,TRBJ2-7,-,-
CASSPRGRDQPQHF,TGTGCCAGCTCACCACGGGGCAGGGATCAGCCCCAGCATTTT,TRBV18,TRBJ1-5,-,-
CAISDGNEQYF,TGTGCCATCAGTGACGGGAACGAGCAGTACTTC,TRBV10-3,TRBJ2-7,-,few
CASSPRLAGDHEQYF,TGTGCCAGCAGCCCCCGACTAGCGGGAGACCACGAGCAGTACTTC,TRBV7-2,TRBJ2-7,TRBD2,-
CASSPAVAGTGELFF,TGTGCCAGCTCACCAGCAGTGGCGGGCACCGGGGAGCTGTTTTTT,TRBV18,TRBJ2-2,-,-
CASRGAGDTEAFF,TGTGCCAGCAGGGGGGCAGGGGACACTGAAGCTTTCTTT,TRBV28,TRBJ1-1,-,-
CARQGQNYGYTF,TGTGCCAGACAGGGACAGAACTATGGCTACACCTTC,TRBV2,TRBJ1-2,TRBD1,-
CASSFGQAYEQYF,TGTGCCAGCAGTTTCGGACAGGCCTACGAGCAGTACTTC,TRBV7-9,TRBJ2-7,TRBD1,-
CASSAGTSGSYEQYF,TGTGCCAGCAGCGCAGGGACTAGCGGGAGTTACGAGCAGTACTTC,TRBV9,TRBJ2-7,TRBD2,-
CASSLSGLMNTEAFF,TGCGCCAGCAGCTTGTCAGGCCTCATGAACACTGAAGCTTTCTTT,TRBV5-1,TRBJ1-1,-,few
CASSETGGGQPQHF,TGTGCCAGTAGTGAGACAGGGGGGGGTCAGCCCCAGCATTTT,TRBV19,TRBJ1-5,TRBD1,few
CASSAQGGRVYEQYF,TGTGCCAGCAGCGCCCAGGGCGGGAGGGTGTACGAGCAGTACTTC,TRBV9,TRBJ2-7,TRBD2,once
CASRERLAGSYNEQFF,TGTGCCAGCAGGGAACGACTAGCGGGGTCCTACAATGAGCAGTTCTTC,TRBV6-1,TRBJ2-1,TRBD2,-
CASSGRTGAAYEQYF,TGTGCCAGCAGTGGCCGGACAGGGGCGGCCTACGAGCAGTACTTC,TRBV6-1,TRBJ2-7,TRBD1,-
CASSFRDRVRETQYF,TGCGCCAGCAGCTTCCGGGACAGGGTTAGGGAGACCCAGTACTTC,TRBV5-1,TRBJ2-5,TRBD1,-
CASLDREGSNQPQHF,TGTGCCAGCTTGGACAGGGAGGGCAGCAATCAGCCCCAGCATTTT,TRBV4-2,TRBJ1-5,TRBD1,-
CASSPRGGGGANVLTF,TGTGCCAGTAGTCCCCGTGGGGGAGGGGGGGCCAACGTCCTGACTTTC,TRBV19,TRBJ2-6,TRBD2,-
CASSLDRGNTEAFF,TGCGCCAGCAGCTTGGACAGGGGGAACACTGAAGCTTTCTTT,TRBV5-1,TRBJ1-1,TRBD1,-
CAISDDRGFHNEQFF,TGTGCCATCAGTGACGACAGGGGGTTTCACAATGAGCAGTTCTTC,TRBV10-3,TRBJ2-1,TRBD1,-
CASSITGLMTEAFF,TGTGCCAGTAGTATCACAGGGCTTATGACTGAAGCTTTCTTT,TRBV19,TRBJ1-1,-,-
CASGLSPAAEAFF,TGTGCCAGCGGGCTAAGTCCCGCCGCTGAAGCTTTCTTT,TRBV7-2,TRBJ1-1,-,-
CTSSQNGKLESGRYYEQYF,TGCACCAGCAGCCAAAATGGGAAATTGGAAAGCGGGCGGTACTACGAGCAGTACTTC,TRBV1,TRBJ2-7,-,once
CAWSKNRGPTEAFF,TGTGCCTGGAGTAAGAACAGGGGGCCAACTGAAGCTTTCTTT,TRBV30,TRBJ1-1,TRBD1,-
CASSPGLAGWETQYF,TGTGCCAGCAGTCCGGGACTAGCGGGATGGGAGACCCAGTACTTC,TRBV6-1,TRBJ2-5,TRBD2,-
CASSLLGEGTVAFF,TGTGCCAGCAGTTTATTGGGTGAGGGGACTGTAGCTTTCTTT,TRBV27,TRBJ1-1,-,-
CASPPRAGGEPSTDTQYF,TGTGCCAGCCCCCCGAGGGCGGGAGGGGAACCCAGCACAGATACGCAGTATTTT,TRBV7-2,TRBJ2-3,TRBD2,-
CASSSRGSTDTQYF,TGTGCCAGCAGCTCCAGAGGTAGCACAGATACGCAGTATTTT,TRBV5-4,TRBJ2-3,-,-
CAWSDGLQGFSYEQYF,TGTGCCTGGAGCGACGGACTACAGGGGTTCTCCTACGAGCAGTACTTC,TRBV30,TRBJ2-7,-,-
CASSEGVRFQETQYF,TGTGCCAGCAGTGAAGGCGTCCGCTTCCAAGAGACCCAGTACTTC,TRBV6-1,TRBJ2-5,-,-
CASRGQGDSPLHF,TGCGCCAGCAGGGGACAGGGAGATTCACCCCTCCACTTT,TRBV5-1,TRBJ1-6,TRBD1,once
CASSLSRRASGSSWYF,TGTGCCAGCAGCTTAAGTAGGCGGGCTAGCGGGAGTTCATGGTACTTC,TRBV7-9,TRBJ2-7,TRBD2,-
CASSLRTSGNYDEQFF,TGCGCCAGCAGCCTCCGGACTAGCGGGAATTATGATGAGCAGTTCTTC,TRBV4-1,TRBJ2-1,TRBD2,-
CANKGALDEKLFF,TGTGCCAACAAGGGGGCTTTGGATGAAAAACTGTTTTTT,TRBV6-4,TRBJ1-4,TRBD1,-
CASSRAAGEYNEQFF,TGTGCCAGCAGCCGAGCCGCGGGAGAGTACAATGAGCAGTTCTTC,TRBV7-3,TRBJ2-1,TRBD2,-
CATQTGTDITDTQYF,TGTGCCACCCAGACCGGGACAGACATCACAGATACGCAGTATTTT,TRBV6-1,TRBJ2-3,TRBD1,-